A selection of T cell receptor beta chains follows, all from one sample in a study of blood T cell repertoires in COVID-19. The method was immunoSEQ multiplex PCR; TCRdb's version includes in-frame clones alone and lacks a portion of them. The profile covers over 60,000 clones, with approximately 84% appearing a single time and about an eighth taken by the ten largest. Sequencing was done on a sample of peripheral blood. The receptor set was obtained from a human donor in a cohort sampled during active COVID-19. Each CDR3 is given with its conserved first and last residue. The D gene is left open where the match is weak. Not all rows give a size; the values are once, few, many and, for expanded clones, a class.

>TRBJ2-7|TRBD1|TRBV27|few
CASSPPGQGWEQYF
TGTGCCAGCAGCCCACCGGGACAGGGGTGGGAGCAGTACTTC
>TRBJ2-1|TRBD2|TRBV3-1/TRBV3-2|once
CASSQGSSGAQQFF
TGTGCCAGCAGCCAAGGGTCTAGCGGGGCCCAGCAGTTCTTC
>TRBJ2-3|TRBD2|TRBV5-1|once
CASSLVGGLAGGLSTDTQYF
TGCGCCAGCAGCTTGGTCGGTGGACTAGCGGGAGGGCTTAGCACAGATACGCAGTATTTT
>TRBJ2-6|TRBD1|TRBV5-1|NA
CASSKGQGPSGANVLTF
TGCGCCAGCAGCAAGGGACAGGGGCCCTCTGGGGCCAACGTCCTGACTTTC
>TRBJ1-4|TRBD1|TRBV5-4|NA
CASSSPQGLTNEKLFF
TGTGCCAGCAGCTCACCACAGGGGTTGACTAATGAAAAACTGTTTTTT
>TRBJ1-1|NA|TRBV5-1|NA
CASSSQGEAFF
TGCGCCAGCAGCTCTCAGGGTGAAGCTTTCTTT
>TRBJ1-5|TRBD1|TRBV10-3|NA
CAIQGQGDQPQHF
TGTGCCATCCAGGGACAGGGGGATCAGCCCCAGCATTTT
>TRBJ2-2|TRBD1|TRBV19|NA
CASSTTGPGELFF
TGTGCCAGTAGTACGACAGGGCCCGGGGAGCTGTTTTTT
>TRBJ2-7|TRBD1|TRBV30|NA
CACDEGNRGSEQYF
TGTGCCTGCGACGAGGGGAACAGGGGTAGCGAGCAGTACTTC
>TRBJ1-2|TRBD1|TRBV19|NA
CASRRTGMANYGYTF
TGTGCCAGTAGACGGACAGGAATGGCTAACTATGGCTACACCTTC
>TRBJ2-3|TRBD1|TRBV5-4|NA
CASSLAGTVSTDTQYF
TGTGCCAGCAGCTTGGCCGGGACAGTAAGCACAGATACGCAGTATTTT
>TRBJ1-3|NA|TRBV30|NA
CAWTHRGGSGNTIYF
TGTGCCTGGACCCATAGGGGAGGCTCTGGAAACACCATATATTTT
>TRBJ2-7|NA|TRBV25-1|NA
CASSTDQYEQYF
TGTGCCAGCAGTACAGACCAATACGAGCAGTACTTC
>TRBJ2-3|NA|TRBV12-3/TRBV12-4|NA
CASSRDPSGTQYF
TGTGCCAGCAGTCGCGATCCGTCGGGTACGCAGTATTTT
>TRBJ2-1|NA|TRBV5-6|once
CASSLAPDRPGFF
TGTGCCAGCAGCTTGGCCCCCGACAGACCGGGCTTCTTC
>TRBJ2-3|TRBD1|TRBV5-5|few
CASSSITGADTQYF
TGTGCCAGCAGCAGCATTACAGGGGCAGATACGCAGTATTTT
>TRBJ1-5|NA|TRBV24-1|NA
CATSDSQGYNQPQHF
TGTGCCACCAGTGATTCACAGGGCTACAATCAGCCCCAGCATTTT
>TRBJ1-5|NA|TRBV5-1|NA
CASSLQRAYSNQPQHF
TGCGCCAGCAGCTTGCAGAGGGCTTATAGCAATCAGCCCCAGCATTTT
>TRBJ2-3|TRBD2|TRBV3-1/TRBV3-2|NA
CASSHRTSGGTDTQYF
TGTGCCAGCAGCCACCGGACTAGCGGGGGCACAGATACGCAGTATTTT
>TRBJ1-6|NA|TRBV6-5|few
CASSQGRNSPLHF
TGTGCCAGCAGCCAGGGTCGGAATTCACCCCTCCACTTT
>TRBJ1-3|NA|TRBV6-1|NA
CASSETPGRNTIYF
TGTGCCAGCAGTGAAACGCCGGGGAGAAACACCATATATTTT
>TRBJ2-2|TRBD2|TRBV3-1/TRBV3-2|NA
CASQLAGTPGELFF
TGTGCCAGCCAACTAGCGGGTACCCCCGGGGAGCTGTTTTTT
>TRBJ2-7|NA|TRBV7-2|few
CASSHGGAISSYEQYF
TGTGCCAGCAGCCACGGCGGGGCTATTAGCTCCTACGAGCAGTACTTC
>TRBJ2-7|NA|TRBV11-2|once
CASSLDGGSSSYEQYF
TGTGCCAGCAGCTTAGATGGCGGGTCAAGCTCCTACGAGCAGTACTTC
>TRBJ1-5|TRBD1|TRBV28|NA
CASSARQGINQPQHF
TGTGCCAGCAGTGCTAGACAGGGAATCAATCAGCCCCAGCATTTT
>TRBJ2-5|TRBD2|TRBV5-1|once
CASSLPSGSQETQYF
TGCGCCAGCAGCTTGCCTAGCGGGAGTCAAGAGACCCAGTACTTC
>TRBJ1-6|NA|TRBV19|NA
CASSIEGGNSPLHF
TGTGCCAGTAGTATAGAAGGCGGGAATTCACCCCTCCACTTT
>TRBJ1-5|NA|TRBV2|NA
CASSVEGGGNQPQHF
TGTGCCAGCAGTGTGGAGGGCGGGGGGAATCAGCCCCAGCATTTT
>TRBJ1-1|NA|TRBV6-5|NA
CASSPDGVEYTEAFF
TGTGCCAGCAGCCCGGACGGGGTGGAATACACTGAAGCTTTCTTT
>TRBJ1-2|NA|TRBV11-2|NA
CASSLGGQLNYGYTF
TGTGCCAGCAGCTTAGGTGGACAGCTTAACTATGGCTACACCTTC
>TRBJ2-6|TRBD1|TRBV27|NA
CASSQTGGSGANVLTF
TGTGCCAGCAGCCAAACAGGGGGCTCTGGGGCCAACGTCCTGACTTTC
>TRBJ1-1|NA|TRBV19|NA
CASSIRGRYTEAFF
TGTGCCAGTAGTATAAGAGGGAGGTACACTGAAGCTTTCTTT
>TRBJ2-2|NA|TRBV15|NA
CATSKGSGANTGELFF
TGTGCCACCAGCAAGGGTAGCGGCGCGAACACCGGGGAGCTGTTTTTT
>TRBJ2-5|TRBD2|TRBV9|NA
CASSDATSGETQYF
TGTGCCAGCAGCGATGCGACTAGCGGAGAGACCCAGTACTTC
>TRBJ1-4|NA|TRBV5-1|once
CASSLGAGYNEKLFF
TGCGCCAGCAGCTTGGGGGCAGGCTATAATGAAAAACTGTTTTTT
>TRBJ1-5|TRBD1|TRBV6-2/TRBV6-3|NA
CASSYGQVYNQPQHF
TGTGCCAGCAGTTACGGACAGGTTTACAATCAGCCCCAGCATTTT
>TRBJ1-5|TRBD1|TRBV6-6|NA
CASTPGQGSNQPQHF
TGTGCCAGCACCCCGGGACAGGGGAGCAATCAGCCCCAGCATTTT
>TRBJ2-7|NA|TRBV27|NA
CASSLSPAYEQYF
TGTGCCAGCAGTTTATCTCCCGCCTACGAGCAGTACTTC
>TRBJ1-2|NA|TRBV2|NA
CASRQVLNYGYTF
TGTGCCAGCAGACAGGTCCTTAACTATGGCTACACCTTC
>TRBJ1-5|NA|TRBV19|NA
CASSMVPGGFPQPQHF
TGTGCCAGTAGTATGGTCCCCGGGGGGTTCCCTCAGCCCCAGCATTTT
>TRBJ2-3|TRBD2|TRBV2|few
CASRGSGGQDTDTQYF
TGTGCCAGCAGGGGGTCGGGAGGGCAAGACACAGATACGCAGTATTTT
>TRBJ1-3|NA|TRBV18|NA
CASSPPGLAGAGNTIYF
TGTGCCAGCTCACCACCGGGTCTGGCCGGAGCTGGAAACACCATATATTTT
>TRBJ2-4|NA|TRBV5-8|NA
CASSPFLVAKNIQYF
TGTGCCAGCAGTCCATTTTTAGTAGCCAAAAACATTCAGTACTTC
>TRBJ1-1|NA|TRBV18|NA
CASSLQGFSNTEAFF
TGTGCCAGCTCACTGCAGGGGTTCTCTAACACTGAAGCTTTCTTT
>TRBJ1-1|NA|TRBV7-9|NA
CASSPREGTEAFF
TGTGCCAGCAGCCCTAGGGAGGGCACTGAAGCTTTCTTT
>TRBJ2-7|NA|TRBV18|once
CASSPPGRGYEQYF
TGTGCCAGCTCACCACCCGGCAGGGGCTACGAGCAGTACTTC
>TRBJ2-7|NA|TRBV21-1|NA
CASSPGQGVPYEQYF
TGTGCCAGCAGCCCTGGACAGGGGGTCCCCTACGAGCAGTACTTC
>TRBJ1-1|NA|TRBV2|NA
CASMPDVITEAFF
TGTGCCAGCATGCCAGATGTGATCACTGAAGCTTTCTTT
>TRBJ1-2|TRBD1|TRBV5-4|few
CASTPGDRGYGYTF
TGTGCCAGCACCCCCGGGGACAGGGGCTATGGCTACACCTTC
>TRBJ2-7|TRBD2|TRBV2|once
CASNPSGGAPYF
TGTGCCAGCAACCCTAGCGGGGGGGCCCCGTACTTC
>TRBJ2-2|TRBD2|TRBV20-1|NA
CSASMSSGAGELFF
TGCAGTGCTAGTATGTCTAGCGGGGCCGGGGAGCTGTTTTTT
>TRBJ2-7|NA|TRBV5-1|NA
CASSRDSYEQYF
TGCGCCAGCAGCCGAGACTCCTACGAGCAGTACTTC
>TRBJ1-6|NA|TRBV30|NA
CAWSIPGGNSPLHF
TGTGCCTGGAGTATCCCTGGAGGGAATTCACCCCTCCACTTT
>TRBJ2-7|NA|TRBV3-1/TRBV3-2|NA
CASSHQNRESYEQYF
TGTGCCAGCAGCCACCAAAACAGGGAGAGCTACGAGCAGTACTTC
>TRBJ2-5|NA|TRBV6-5|NA
CASSRTLFETQYF
TGTGCCAGCAGTAGGACATTATTCGAGACCCAGTACTTC
>TRBJ2-6|NA|TRBV9|NA
CASTRPGANVLTF
TGTGCCAGCACGCGGCCTGGGGCCAACGTCCTGACTTTC
>TRBJ2-3|TRBD2|TRBV5-1|NA
CASSGTSGRSTDTQYF
TGCGCCAGCAGTGGAACTAGCGGGAGGTCCACAGATACGCAGTATTTT